This entry describes one T cell receptor (beta chain). This clone was detected a few times. There is no known antigen for this receptor. The record has no base qualities; no much larger clone is one base away. The cohort consisted of 650 to 700 healthy bone marrow donors. All cohort members were sampled while nominally healthy, although unrecorded immune exposures were likely present. The donor tested CMV seropositive, placing the donor among the 290 or so seropositive members of the cohort. A peripheral blood sample was collected from each donor, and TCR beta sequencing was performed on peripheral blood mononuclear cells. Genomic DNA extraction from the blood cell samples was performed with the Qiagen DNeasy Blood Extraction Kit. This entry belongs to a study of cytomegalovirus exposure and HLA in healthy donors (dated by TCRdb to the late 2010s). In the study overall: In an earlier analysis of some 610 of the donors, around 300 Gb of sequence data and about 110 million unique TCR beta sequences from 180 million or so T cells were reported. Along with the 666-subject first cohort, a separate validation cohort of over a hundred different subjects was used. Roughly 5 DR-DQ haplotypes were handled as single units for association and clustering, since linkage in the cohort was strong. Of the roughly 400 genotyped donors, approximately 83% fell in the genetic ancestry cluster associated with self-reported Caucasian donors. On average, roughly 250,000 unique TCR beta nucleotide sequences were sequenced per donor among about 400 genotyped donors of the cohort, with around 19% of those sequences being non-productive. A later analysis re-analyzed previously published TCR beta repertoires from roughly 630 donors and added high-resolution HLA genotyping to study TCR occurrence patterns. The study aimed to test whether signatures of past pathogen exposure could be identified by cataloging public T cell receptors. In a later genetic analysis, genome-wide SNP genotypes for about 65% of the 666 donors were used, and that subset was treated as a discovery cohort. The study combined high-throughput TCR immunosequencing, statistical association of individual TCRs with disease status, and machine learning to predict cytomegalovirus infection status. To decide whether each TCR beta V gene segment behaved as functional or pseudogenic, an earlier analysis of some 600 of the donors relied on high-throughput TCR beta sequencing. Rather than using new phenotypic data, the later analysis identified candidate immune exposures from TCR beta sequences and from how often those sequences occurred across donors. HLA typing included class I and class II loci at four-digit resolution. Approximately 300 gigabases of sequencing data and approximately 85 million unique TCR sequences were included in an early release covering under 650 HLA-typed donors. All discovery cohort repertoires had been generated on a single sequencing platform. The T cell repertoires of 666 subjects were profiled by immunosequencing and related to cytomegalovirus serostatus. Typing coverage varied by locus: roughly 620-640 donors for A, B, C, DRB1 and DQB1; about 520 for DQA1; about 590 for DPA1; roughly 470 for DPB1. Donor age, sex, ethnicity and CMV serostatus were collected together with the repertoire data.

The receptor library was made with the immunoSEQ multiplex PCR assay. A mixture of 60 forward primers for TCR Vbeta segments and 13 reverse primers for TCR Jbeta segments was used in the multiplex PCR. The CDR3 region of rearranged TCR beta genes was amplified from genomic DNA with a multiplex PCR assay. The amplified TCR beta libraries were sequenced on the Illumina HiSeq System as 87-base-pair reads. The study's processing was this. Across the 670 or so repertoires, a later analysis counted about 81 million unique TCR beta chains, roughly 11 million of which were shared by at least two donors. To remove PCR and sequencing errors, raw reads were error-corrected and collapsed into unique sequences using a nearest-neighbor algorithm that merged closely related sequences. To assign V, D and J gene segments, CDR3 sequences were aligned to IMGT reference sequences. Each retained sequence needed at least a six-nucleotide match to both a V gene segment and a J gene segment. A rearrangement counted as productive if the CDR3 had no stop codons and remained in frame with V and J, and every other rearrangement counted as non-productive. CDR3 was defined according to IMGT convention as the region running from the second conserved V-encoded cysteine to the conserved J-encoded phenylalanine. The earlier analysis of a few hundred of the donors excluded sequences that lacked an unambiguous match to a single V gene segment. In an earlier analysis of 587 of the donors, V segments were called functional above 56.7% productive rearrangements and were called segregating when the between-donor standard deviation exceeded 5%. A statistical classification framework was built to diagnose cytomegalovirus status from the catalog of TCR beta chain sequences. In a later analysis, V and J genes were assigned by comparing TCR nucleotide sequences against IMGT/GENE-DB human TR gene sequences. Using the TCRdist pipeline, a later analysis assigned CDR3 sequences along with most-parsimonious VDJ recombination scenarios. A later analysis defined each TCR beta chain by its CDR3 amino acid sequence plus V-gene family, and excluded reads lacking a unique V-gene family. To address suspected cross-contamination and a sequencing artifact, a later analysis removed around 600 highly shared, low-generation-probability nucleotide sequences. In a later analysis, a clonal expansion index was calculated for each public chain from normalized within-repertoire ranks of inferred template counts. In a later analysis, generation probabilities were computed using a VDJ recombination model fitted to out-of-frame rearrangements, and the results were checked against IGoR. A later analysis scored TCR-TCR, TCR-HLA and TCR-CMV co-occurrence with hypergeometric tests, applying a repertoire-size bias correction to TCR pairs. False discovery rates were estimated in a later analysis by permuting HLA or CMV assignments 20 times. In a later analysis, co-occurring TCRs were grouped using DBSCAN, with TCRdist sequence similarity added in when clustering inside HLA-allele-positive subsets. For co-occurrence clustering, repertoires with fewer than 30,000 or more than 120,000 public chains were excluded, along with about five repertoires with anomalous nucleotide sharing. In TCRdb, the immuneACCESS table is reduced to in-frame sequences with V and J assigned. These tables do not hold every clone; where another copy was compared, an unresolved V gene accounts for under half, and the others remain unexplained. D and trimming were read from the DNA, whereas the V and J calls and clone size are those reported in that table. This sample is represented by about 120,000 clones; 70% to 85% of them were singletons. The leading ten clones occupy 3% to 5% of the sample.

The CDR3 numbers 14 residues from cysteine through phenylalanine. The CDR3 DNA has 42 bases and is translated from base 1. Cut back by 3 bases and 0 bases, the V and J ends lie 5 bases apart. From a lookup of the germline V gene, CDR1 and CDR2 are SGHTA and FQGNSA. General study outcomes and caveats: In the study, 164 TCR beta chains were listed as associated with cytomegalovirus. The cohort was sequenced for TCR beta chains only, and without alpha or paired-chain data the features that could be detected were limited. Immune exposure information for the cohort was limited to CMV serostatus. According to a later analysis, TCR association rates differed among HLA loci, with DRB1 alleles showing the most associated TCRs and HLA-C alleles showing the fewest. According to a later analysis, parvovirus B19, influenza, CMV and Epstein-Barr virus appeared linked to several top co-occurrence clusters. The sequencing pipeline was judged likely to have produced a cluster of highly shared sequence variants as a technical artifact. A later genetic analysis reported fewer N-insertions in productive TCRs among donors in an Asian-associated ancestry cluster than the roughly 670-donor mean. Roughly uniform sequencing depth across donors was assumed in presence/absence analyses, although this assumption may not hold. The 87-base-pair reads could not distinguish some IMGT-functional V segments, including TRBV6-2 and TRBV6-3, so those segments were excluded. It was suggested by the authors that the approach could potentially be generalized to other disease states and immunological phenotypes. In a later genetic analysis, a missense DCLRE1C variant was associated with V-gene and J-gene trimming of TCR beta chains, and the association was replicated in an independent cohort. The earlier analysis of nearly 600 of the donors excluded roughly 17 rarely observed V segments, including chromosome 9 orphons, because counts were too low. Cytomegalovirus status was reported to be diagnosed by the classifier with high specificity and sensitivity in both the original and validation cohorts. An earlier analysis of some 590 of the donors showed that most TCR beta V segments appeared in productive rearrangements either about 90% or about 30% of the time, which broadly matched IMGT annotations. A further reported finding was that TCR beta sequences accurately predicted the HLA-A and HLA-B alleles for most subjects in the first cohort. Assigning TCR associations to individual alleles was difficult when HLA alleles, especially DR and DQ, strongly co-occurred. Compared with equally common non-associated chains, HLA-associated TCR beta chains in a later analysis were more clonally expanded and had lower generation probabilities. Three of the identified cytomegalovirus-associated TCR beta chains were confirmed in vitro to be specific for cytomegalovirus antigens. Most TCR sequences were observed very rarely across donors, whereas some public TCRs were present in many individuals. HLA typing was unavailable for some donors at each locus, so association tests used only the typed subset. Most CMV-associated TCR beta chains appeared to be HLA-restricted in a later analysis, and the HLA associations seemed to be driven largely by CMV exposure. Correlated functional status among segregating V segments might be attributable to linkage disequilibrium, but an unknown experimental factor could not be ruled out. Specific HLA alleles were associated with some 15,000 TCR beta sequences at a false discovery rate of 0.05 in a later analysis.

Recombination connected TRBV7-2 to TRBJ2-2; the D gene remains uncertain. Specimen: PBMCs. The sequence was collected from a man between 35 and 55 years old in good health and CMV-seropositive. The DNA reads TGTGCCAGCAGCTTTCGGGCGAACACCGGGGAGCTGTTTTTT. Translation gives CASSFRANTGELFF.